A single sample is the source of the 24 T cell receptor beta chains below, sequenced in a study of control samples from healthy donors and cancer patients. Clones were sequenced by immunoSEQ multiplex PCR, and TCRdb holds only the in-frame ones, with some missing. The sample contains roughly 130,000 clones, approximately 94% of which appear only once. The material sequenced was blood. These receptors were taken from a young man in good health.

The CDR3 reads CASSDRGTNQPQHF. The CDR3 nucleotides read TGTGCCAGCAGCGACAGGGGAACGAATCAGCCCCAGCATTTT. The chain is built from TRBV6-2 or TRBV6-3 and TRBJ1-5, with 8 bases that match TRBD1. The CDR3 runs to 14 residues. The V gene end was trimmed by 6 bases and the J gene end by 4 bases; junction bases not matched to a gene: 5. CDR1 and CDR2 (germline): MNHEY, SVGEGT.

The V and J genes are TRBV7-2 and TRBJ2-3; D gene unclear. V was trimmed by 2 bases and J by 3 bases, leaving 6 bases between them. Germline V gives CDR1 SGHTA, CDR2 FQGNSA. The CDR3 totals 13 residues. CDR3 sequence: CASSLLGTDTQYF. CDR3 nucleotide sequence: TGTGCCAGCAGCTTATTGGGTACAGATACGCAGTATTTT.

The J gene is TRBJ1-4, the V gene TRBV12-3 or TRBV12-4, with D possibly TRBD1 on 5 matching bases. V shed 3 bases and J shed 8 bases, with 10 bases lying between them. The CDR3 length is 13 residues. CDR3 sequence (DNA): TGTGCCAGCAGTTTCAGGGTTTTAGAAAAACTGTTTTTT. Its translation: CASSFRVLEKLFF.

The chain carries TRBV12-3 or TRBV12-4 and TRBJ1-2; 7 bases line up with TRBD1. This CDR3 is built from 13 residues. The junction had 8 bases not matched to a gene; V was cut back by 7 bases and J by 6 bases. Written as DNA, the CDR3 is TGTGCCAGCACTCAGACAGGGAGTGATGGCTACACCTTC. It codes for CASTQTGSDGYTF.

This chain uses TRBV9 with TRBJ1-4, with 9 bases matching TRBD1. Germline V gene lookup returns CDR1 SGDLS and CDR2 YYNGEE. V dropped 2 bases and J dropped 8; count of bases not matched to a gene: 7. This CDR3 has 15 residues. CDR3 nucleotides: TGTGCCAGCAGCGTTGGACAGGGGATAAGGGAAAAACTGTTTTTT. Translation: CASSVGQGIREKLFF.

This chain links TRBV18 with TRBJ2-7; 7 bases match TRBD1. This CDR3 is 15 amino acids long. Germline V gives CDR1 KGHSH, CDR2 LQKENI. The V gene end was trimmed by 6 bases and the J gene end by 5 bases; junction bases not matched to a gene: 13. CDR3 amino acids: CASSPRQGDPNEQYF. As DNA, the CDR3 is TGTGCCAGCTCGCCAAGACAGGGTGACCCCAACGAGCAGTACTTC.

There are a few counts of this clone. The CDR3, as DNA: TGTGCCACCTCTAATGAACCGAACACCGGGGAGCTGTTTTTT. Translation gives CATSNEPNTGELFF. The gene calls are TRBV6-5 and TRBJ2-2; D gene uncertain. Trimming removed 10 bases from V and 0 bases from J, with 12 bases in between. This CDR3 spans 14 amino acids. Germline CDR1 MNHEY, CDR2 SVGAGI.

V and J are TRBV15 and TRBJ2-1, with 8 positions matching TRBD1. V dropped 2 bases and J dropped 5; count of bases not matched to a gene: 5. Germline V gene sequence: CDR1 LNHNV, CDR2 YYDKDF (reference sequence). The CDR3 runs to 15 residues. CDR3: CATSRQTGAHNEQFF. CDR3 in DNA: TGTGCCACCAGCAGACAGACAGGGGCCCACAATGAGCAGTTCTTC. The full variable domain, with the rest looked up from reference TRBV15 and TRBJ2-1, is DAMVIQNPRYQVTQFGKPVTLSCSQTLNHNVMYWYQQKSSQAPKLLFHYYDKDFNNEADTPDNFQSRRPNTSFCFLDIRSPGLGDTAMYLCATSRQTGAHNEQFFGPGTRLTVL.

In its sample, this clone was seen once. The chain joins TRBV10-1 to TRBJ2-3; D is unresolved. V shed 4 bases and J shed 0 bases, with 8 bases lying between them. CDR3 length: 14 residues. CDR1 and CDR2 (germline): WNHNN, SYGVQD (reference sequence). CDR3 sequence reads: CASSGSSSTDTQYF. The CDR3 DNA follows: TGCGCCAGCAGTGGGAGTTCTAGCACAGATACGCAGTATTTT.

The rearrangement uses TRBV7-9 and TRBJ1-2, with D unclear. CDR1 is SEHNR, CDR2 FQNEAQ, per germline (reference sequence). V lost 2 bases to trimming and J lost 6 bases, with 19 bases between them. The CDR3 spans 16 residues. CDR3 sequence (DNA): TGTGCCAGCAGCTTACTCGGGTCTATTCAGAGGGATGGCTACACCTTC. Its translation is CASSLLGSIQRDGYTF.

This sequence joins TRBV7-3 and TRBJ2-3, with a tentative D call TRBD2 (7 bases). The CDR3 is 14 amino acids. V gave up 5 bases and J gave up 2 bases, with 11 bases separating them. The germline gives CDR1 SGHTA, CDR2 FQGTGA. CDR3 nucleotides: TGTGCCAGCAGCCGCGGGGGCCCCACAGATACGCAGTATTTT. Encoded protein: CASSRGGPTDTQYF.

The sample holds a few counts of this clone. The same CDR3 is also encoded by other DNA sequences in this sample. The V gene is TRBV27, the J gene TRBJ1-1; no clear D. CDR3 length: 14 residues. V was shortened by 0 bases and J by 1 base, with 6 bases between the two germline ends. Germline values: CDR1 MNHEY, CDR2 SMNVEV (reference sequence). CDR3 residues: CASSLSGGNTEAFF. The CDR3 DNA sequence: TGTGCCAGCAGTTTATCAGGAGGGAACACTGAAGCTTTCTTT.

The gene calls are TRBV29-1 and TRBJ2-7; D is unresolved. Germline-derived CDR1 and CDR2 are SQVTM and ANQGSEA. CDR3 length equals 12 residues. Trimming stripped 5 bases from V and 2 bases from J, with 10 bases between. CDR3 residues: CSVRKGTYEQYF. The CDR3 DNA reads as TGCAGCGTTAGGAAAGGAACCTACGAGCAGTACTTC.

The chain's CDR3 is CASSNSVLDNEQFF. The CDR3 region has the DNA TGTGCCAGCTCGAATTCGGTCTTGGACAATGAGCAGTTCTTC. This chain connects TRBV5-8 to TRBJ2-1; D call uncertain. The CDR3 is 14 residues long. Germline loops: CDR1 SGHTS, CDR2 YDEGEE. The V end lost 7 bases, the J end lost 5 bases, and 16 bases lay between the germline ends.

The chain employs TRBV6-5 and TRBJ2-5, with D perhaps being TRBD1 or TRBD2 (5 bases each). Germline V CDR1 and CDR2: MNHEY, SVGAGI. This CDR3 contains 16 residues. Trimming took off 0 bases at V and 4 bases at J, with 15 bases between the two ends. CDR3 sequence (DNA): TGTGCCAGCAGTTACTCGGGGGAAGGGGTCAGAGAGACCCAGTACTTC. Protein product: CASSYSGEGVRETQYF.

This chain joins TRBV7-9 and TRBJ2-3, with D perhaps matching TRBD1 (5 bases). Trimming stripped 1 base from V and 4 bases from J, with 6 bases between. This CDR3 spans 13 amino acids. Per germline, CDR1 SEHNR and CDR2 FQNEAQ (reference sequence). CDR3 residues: CASSLVRADTQYF. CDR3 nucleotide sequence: TGTGCCAGCAGCTTAGTCAGGGCAGATACGCAGTATTTT.

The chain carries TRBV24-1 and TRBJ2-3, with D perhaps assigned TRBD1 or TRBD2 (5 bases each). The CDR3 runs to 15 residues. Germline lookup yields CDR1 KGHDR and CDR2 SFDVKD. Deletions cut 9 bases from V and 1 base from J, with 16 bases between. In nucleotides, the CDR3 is TGTGCCACCTCCCCCGGGACCGCAGGCACAGATACGCAGTATTTT. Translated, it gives CATSPGTAGTDTQYF.

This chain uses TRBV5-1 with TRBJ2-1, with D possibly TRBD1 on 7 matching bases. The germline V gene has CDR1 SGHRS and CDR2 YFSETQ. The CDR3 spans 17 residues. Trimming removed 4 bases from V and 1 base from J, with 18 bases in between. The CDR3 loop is CASSPQGGTVSYNEQFF. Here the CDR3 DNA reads TGCGCCAGCAGCCCCCAGGGGGGAACTGTTTCCTACAATGAGCAGTTCTTC.

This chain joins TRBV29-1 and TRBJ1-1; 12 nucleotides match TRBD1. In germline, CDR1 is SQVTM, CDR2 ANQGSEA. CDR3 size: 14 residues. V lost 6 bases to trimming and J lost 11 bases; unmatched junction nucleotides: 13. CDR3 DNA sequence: TGCAGCGTCCTTCCGGGACAGGGGGCCGGTAATGCTTTCTTT. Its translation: CSVLPGQGAGNAFF. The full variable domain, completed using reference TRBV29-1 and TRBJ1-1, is SAVISQKPSRDICQRGTSLTIQCQVDSQVTMMFWYRQQPGQSLTLIATANQGSEATYESGFVIDKFPISRPNLTFSTLTVSNMSPEDSSIYLCSVLPGQGAGNAFFGQGTRLTVV.

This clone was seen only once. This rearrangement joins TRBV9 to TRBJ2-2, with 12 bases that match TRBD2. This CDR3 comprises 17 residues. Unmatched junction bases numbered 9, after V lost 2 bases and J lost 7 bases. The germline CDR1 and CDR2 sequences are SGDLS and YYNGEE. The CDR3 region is CASSVGLAGGPYGELFF. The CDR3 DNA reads TGTGCCAGCAGCGTTGGGCTAGCGGGGGGGCCCTACGGGGAGCTGTTTTTT.

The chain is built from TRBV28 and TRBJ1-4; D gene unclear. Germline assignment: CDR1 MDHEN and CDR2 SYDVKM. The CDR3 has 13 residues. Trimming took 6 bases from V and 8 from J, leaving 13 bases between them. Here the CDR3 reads CASRDEGFEKLFF. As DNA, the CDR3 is TGTGCCAGCAGGGACGAGGGTTTCGAAAAACTGTTTTTT.

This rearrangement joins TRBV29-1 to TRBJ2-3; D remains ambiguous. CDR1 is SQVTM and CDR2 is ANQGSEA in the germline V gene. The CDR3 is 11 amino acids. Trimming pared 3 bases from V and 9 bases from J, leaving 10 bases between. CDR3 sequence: CSVDVYQTQYF. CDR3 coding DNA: TGCAGCGTTGACGTATATCAGACGCAGTATTTT.

The CDR3 loop reads CASSLGQGAAGNTIYF. CDR3 nucleotide sequence: TGCGCCAGCAGCCTAGGACAGGGGGCGGCTGGAAACACCATATATTTT. The chain joins TRBV5-1 to TRBJ1-3, with 11 nucleotides matching TRBD1. The CDR3 contains 16 residues. Trimming cost V 4 bases and J 2 bases; bases outside gene matches: 5. Germline CDR1 and CDR2: SGHRS and YFSETQ.

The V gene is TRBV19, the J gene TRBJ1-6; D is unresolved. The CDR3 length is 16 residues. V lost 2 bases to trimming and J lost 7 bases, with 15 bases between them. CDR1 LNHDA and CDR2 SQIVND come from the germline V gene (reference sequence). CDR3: CASSITAGRGNSPLHF. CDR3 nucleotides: TGTGCCAGTAGTATAACTGCGGGCAGAGGGAATTCACCCCTCCACTTT.